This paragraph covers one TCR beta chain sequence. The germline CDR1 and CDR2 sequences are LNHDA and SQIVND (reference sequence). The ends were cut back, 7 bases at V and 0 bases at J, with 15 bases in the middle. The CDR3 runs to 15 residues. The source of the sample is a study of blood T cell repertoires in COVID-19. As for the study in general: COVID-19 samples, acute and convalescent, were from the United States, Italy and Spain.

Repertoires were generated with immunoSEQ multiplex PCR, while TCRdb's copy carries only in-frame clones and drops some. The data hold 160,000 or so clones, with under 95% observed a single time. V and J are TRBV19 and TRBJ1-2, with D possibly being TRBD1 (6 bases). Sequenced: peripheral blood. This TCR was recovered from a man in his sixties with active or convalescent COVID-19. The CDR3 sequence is CASIPGDKTNYGYTF. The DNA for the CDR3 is TGTGCCAGTATCCCAGGGGACAAAACTAACTATGGCTACACCTTC.